The rows below give T cell receptor beta chains drawn from one sample of a study of T cell responses to AZD1222 COVID-19 vaccine. The method was immunoSEQ multiplex PCR; TCRdb's version includes in-frame clones alone and lacks a portion of them. Among some 170,000 clones listed, 85% to 90% were seen once. The input for sequencing was peripheral blood, taken on day 0 of AZD1222 vaccination. The receptor set was obtained from an adult in good health. Each CDR3 is given with its conserved first and last residue. D genes are given only for firm matches. Size is stated for part of the rows, as once, few or many counts, or as a class when the clone is expanded.

J	size	length	V	D	DNA	CDR3
TRBJ1-4	once	15	TRBV6-5	NA	TGTGCCAGCAGTTACTCGAGGACAGCTAATGAAAAACTGTTTTTT	CASSYSRTANEKLFF
TRBJ2-1	NA	13	TRBV7-6	NA	TGTGCCTCTGCCGCCCAGGGAGGCTATGAGCAGTTCTTC	CASAAQGGYEQFF
TRBJ1-1	NA	11	TRBV29-1	NA	TGCAGCGTGGATGGGAGCACTGAAGCTTTCTTT	CSVDGSTEAFF
TRBJ2-5	NA	13	TRBV5-1	NA	TGCGCCAGCAGCCCGGACAGACAAGAGACCCAGTACTTC	CASSPDRQETQYF
TRBJ1-1	NA	12	TRBV9	NA	TGTGCCAGCAGCGAACCCCCAGCTGAAGCTTTCTTT	CASSEPPAEAFF
TRBJ2-2	NA	16	TRBV23-1	TRBD1	TGCGCCAGCAGTCCCACCCGGACAGGGTTAGCCGGGGAGCTGTTTTTT	CASSPTRTGLAGELFF
TRBJ1-6	NA	14	TRBV27	NA	TGTGCCAGCAGTTTTAGGGAGGACAGCGCTCCCCTCCACTTT	CASSFREDSAPLHF
TRBJ2-2	NA	14	TRBV7-9	TRBD1	TGTGCCAGCAGCTTCCAGGGGGCGGTCGGGGAGCTGTTTTTT	CASSFQGAVGELFF
TRBJ2-5	NA	14	TRBV5-4	TRBD2	TGTGCCAGCAGCTCGGGGACTAGTGAAGAGACCCAGTACTTC	CASSSGTSEETQYF
TRBJ2-1	NA	16	TRBV18	TRBD1	TGTGCCAGCTCACCATTCGGACAGGGACTTGGGAATGAGCAGTTCTTC	CASSPFGQGLGNEQFF
TRBJ2-5	NA	13	TRBV5-1	NA	TGCGCCAGCAGCCCGACGAGGCAAGAGACCCAGTACTTC	CASSPTRQETQYF
TRBJ2-2	NA	13	TRBV7-9	TRBD1	TGTGCCAGCAGGTTCACAGGGGCCGGGGAGCTGTTTTTT	CASRFTGAGELFF
TRBJ1-3	NA	13	TRBV6-5	NA	TGTGCCAGCAGCTCTCCATCTGGAAACACCATATATTTT	CASSSPSGNTIYF
TRBJ2-1	few	13	TRBV2	NA	TGTGCCAGCAGGGACCACAGGGAAGGTGAGCAGTTCTTC	CASRDHREGEQFF
TRBJ1-6	NA	15	TRBV7-2	TRBD1	TGTGCCAGCAGCTTAGGGACAGGTTATAATTCACCCCTCCACTTT	CASSLGTGYNSPLHF
TRBJ1-5	NA	11	TRBV10-2	NA	TGCGCCAGCAGTGAAGGCGGGCCCCAGCATTTT	CASSEGGPQHF
TRBJ1-1	NA	12	TRBV9	NA	TGTGCCAGCAGCGGTCAGAACACTGAAGCTTTCTTT	CASSGQNTEAFF
TRBJ2-1	NA	16	TRBV11-1	TRBD2	TGTGCCAGCAGCGGGGGGACTAGCGGGGCCCTAAAGGAGCAGTTCTTC	CASSGGTSGALKEQFF
TRBJ2-1	NA	16	TRBV30	TRBD2	TGTGCCTGGAGTGTAACCCCTAGCGGGGGACGAAATGAGCAGTTCTTC	CAWSVTPSGGRNEQFF
TRBJ1-5	NA	15	TRBV7-9	TRBD1	TGTGCCAGCAGCTCGCAGGACAGGGACAATCAGCCCCAGCATTTT	CASSSQDRDNQPQHF
TRBJ1-1	NA	13	TRBV29-1	NA	TGCAGCGCCGTGCGGGGTCGGAACACTGAAGCTTTCTTT	CSAVRGRNTEAFF
TRBJ2-7	NA	14	TRBV5-5	TRBD1	TGTGCCAGCAGCTTTAGACAGGGGATTTACGAGCAGTACTTC	CASSFRQGIYEQYF
TRBJ2-6	NA	15	TRBV7-2	NA	TGTGCCAGCAGCTTAGGGGGGACTGGGGCCAACGTCCTGACTTTC	CASSLGGTGANVLTF
TRBJ1-4	NA	14	TRBV19	NA	TGTGCCAGTAGTAACCGACAGTCTAATGAAAAACTGTTTTTT	CASSNRQSNEKLFF
TRBJ2-7	NA	14	TRBV10-3	NA	TGTGCCATCAGTGAGTCAGAGGGAAACTACGAGCAGTACTTC	CAISESEGNYEQYF
TRBJ2-1	NA	13	TRBV9	NA	TGTGCCAGCAGCGTAGCTCCCGGTAATGAGCAGTTCTTC	CASSVAPGNEQFF
TRBJ1-5	once	14	TRBV3-1/TRBV3-2	TRBD1	TGTGCCAGCAGCCAAGGGACAGGAAATCAGCCCCAGCATTTT	CASSQGTGNQPQHF
TRBJ2-4	NA	11	TRBV6-5	NA	TGTGCCAGCAGTTACGGGGACATTCAGTACTTC	CASSYGDIQYF
TRBJ1-2	NA	13	TRBV7-9	NA	TGTGCCAGCAGCCTAGACAGTACCTATGGCTACACCTTC	CASSLDSTYGYTF
TRBJ2-3	once	22	TRBV10-3	TRBD2	TGTGCCATCAGTGATCCCTCCGGGACTAGCGGGAGATGGGGATCTAGCACAGATACGCAGTATTTT	CAISDPSGTSGRWGSSTDTQYF
TRBJ1-1	NA	11	TRBV7-6	NA	TGTGCCACCCGGCCCAGGCGAGAAGCTTTCTTT	CATRPRREAFF
TRBJ2-1	once	14	TRBV11-2	NA	TGTGCCAGCAGCTTAGGGGGGCCCTACAATGAGCAGTTCTTC	CASSLGGPYNEQFF
TRBJ1-1	NA	15	TRBV2	NA	TGTGCCAGCACAAGGGGGGGGAAGTCCCGAACTGAAGCTTTCTTT	CASTRGGKSRTEAFF
TRBJ1-2	NA	13	TRBV5-4	NA	TGTGCCAGCAGCCCCGTGGGGGACTATGGCTACACCTTC	CASSPVGDYGYTF
TRBJ1-5	NA	15	TRBV18	NA	TGTGCCAGCTCACCACAGGTGAATAGCAATCAGCCCCAGCATTTT	CASSPQVNSNQPQHF
TRBJ2-7	NA	14	TRBV3-1/TRBV3-2	TRBD2	TGTGCCAGCAGCCAGGCGGGAGGCTCCTACGAGCAGTACTTC	CASSQAGGSYEQYF
TRBJ2-2	NA	16	TRBV3-1/TRBV3-2	NA	TGTGCCAGCAGCCTAAGAACACCCGGGGACACCGGGGAGCTGTTTTTT	CASSLRTPGDTGELFF
TRBJ2-3	NA	15	TRBV9	NA	TGTGCCAGCAGCGCAGGGCCGTTAGGAGAAGATACGCAGTATTTT	CASSAGPLGEDTQYF
TRBJ2-1	NA	15	TRBV11-2	NA	TGTGCCAGCAGACTGGGGGGAAGCTCCTACAATGAGCAGTTCTTC	CASRLGGSSYNEQFF
TRBJ2-5	NA	15	TRBV7-9	NA	TGTGCCAGCAGCTTAGCGTTGGGGGGCCAAGAGACCCAGTACTTC	CASSLALGGQETQYF
TRBJ2-1	once	15	TRBV11-3	TRBD2	TGTGCCAGCAGCCCAAGCGGGAGTTTAGGTAATGAGCAGTTCTTC	CASSPSGSLGNEQFF
TRBJ1-1	NA	15	TRBV28	TRBD1	TGTGCCAGCAGCGAAGGCGGGACAGGGGGCACTGAAGCTTTCTTT	CASSEGGTGGTEAFF
TRBJ2-1	NA	11	TRBV10-3	NA	TGTGCCATCAGTGAGATGGGTGAGCAGTTCTTC	CAISEMGEQFF
TRBJ2-2	once	16	TRBV7-7	NA	TGTGCCAGCAGCTTAGATGGGGGCTCGGGCACCGGGGAGCTGTTTTTT	CASSLDGGSGTGELFF
TRBJ2-1	NA	13	TRBV20-1	NA	TGCAGTGCAAGTACGGCCCAAATGTATGAGCAGTTCTTC	CSASTAQMYEQFF
TRBJ2-7	NA	13	TRBV27	NA	TGTGCCAGCAGTTTGGCTAGACAGACCGAGCAGTACTTC	CASSLARQTEQYF
TRBJ1-4	few	15	TRBV25-1	NA	TGTGCCAGCACGGCCACTGTGGGTCTCGGTGAAAAACTGTTTTTT	CASTATVGLGEKLFF
TRBJ1-3	NA	14	TRBV18	NA	TGTGCCAGCTCTAACGATATCTCTGGAAACACCATATATTTT	CASSNDISGNTIYF
TRBJ2-3	NA	16	TRBV27	NA	TGTGCCAGCAGTTTATCGGCCGGGCAGCCTACAGCTACGCAGTATTTT	CASSLSAGQPTATQYF
TRBJ1-1	once	15	TRBV7-6	NA	TGTGCCAGCAGCCAACCGGGCCACATGAACACTGAAGCTTTCTTT	CASSQPGHMNTEAFF
TRBJ2-3	once	15	TRBV18	TRBD1	TGTGCCAGCTCAACGACAGGGCTTGGCACAGATACGCAGTATTTT	CASSTTGLGTDTQYF
TRBJ2-3	NA	16	TRBV13	TRBD2	TGTGCCAGCAGCTCCAGACTAGCGGGAATGACAGATACGCAGTATTTT	CASSSRLAGMTDTQYF
TRBJ2-1	NA	15	TRBV4-3	NA	TGCGCCAGCAGCCAAGAGCTCAGGAATCACAATGAGCAGTTCTTC	CASSQELRNHNEQFF